The entry below describes one T cell receptor beta chain. TCRdb re-called the 5' RACE reads; every CDR3 protein appears as one record, without DNA. Its listing shows some 150,000 distinct CDR3 sequences. These data come from a study of T cells expressing NK-cell markers. At the level of the study: In the group of eight sequenced donors, seven were HCMV-seropositive and one was seronegative.

This CDR3 spans 15 amino acids. Germline CDR1 and CDR2: MNHNS and SASEGT. The TCR sequence derives from a young man in good health. The chain joins TRBV6-1 to TRBJ2-1; TCRdb lists TRBD1, though no DNA is available to test this call. Sequencing input: blood T cells: a sorted CD56 or NKG2C T cell subset, CD4+ or CD8+ T cells, or bulk PBMC T cells (not recorded which). The CDR3 spells CASSPDRVSYNEQFF.